The present T cell receptor (beta chain) was sequenced within a study of cytomegalovirus exposure and HLA in healthy donors (dated by TCRdb to the late 2010s). In terms of the full investigation: In an earlier analysis of fewer than 750 of the donors, 250 to 350 Gb of sequence data and some 120 million unique TCR beta sequences from 150 million to 200 million T cells were reported. Typing coverage differed by locus: A, B, C, DRB1 and DQB1 were typed in roughly 629-630 donors, DQA1 in about 500, DPA1 in approximately 600, and DPB1 in approximately 450. Using immunosequencing, the study profiled T cell repertoires from 550 to 750 subjects and related those repertoires to cytomegalovirus serostatus. Donor age, sex, ethnicity and CMV serostatus were compiled together with the repertoire data. Of the approximately 400 genotyped donors, 75% to 85% were placed in the genetic ancestry cluster associated with self-reported Caucasian donors. An early release that covered some 630 HLA-typed donors contained about 300 gigabases of sequencing data and about 93 million unique TCR sequences. Rather than using new phenotypic data, the later analysis identified candidate immune exposures from TCR beta sequences and from how often those sequences occurred across donors. To predict cytomegalovirus infection status, the study combined high-throughput TCR immunosequencing, statistical association of individual TCRs with disease status, and machine learning. The study aimed to test whether signatures of past pathogen exposure could be identified by cataloging public T cell receptors. HLA typing covered class I and class II loci at four-digit resolution. To decide whether each TCR beta V gene segment behaved as functional or pseudogenic, an earlier analysis of some 540 of the donors relied on high-throughput TCR beta sequencing. A later analysis re-examined previously published TCR beta repertoires from just over 650 donors and added high-resolution HLA genotyping to investigate patterns of TCR occurrence. Every repertoire in the discovery cohort had been generated on one and the same sequencing platform. On average, roughly 200,000 unique TCR beta nucleotide sequences were sequenced per donor among a few hundred genotyped donors of the cohort, with roughly 18% of those sequences being non-productive. Because of strong linkage in the cohort, roughly 5 DR-DQ haplotypes were treated as single units for association and clustering. A separate validation cohort of more than 100 different subjects was used in addition to the 666-subject first cohort. In a later genetic analysis, genome-wide SNP genotypes for about 55% of the 666 donors were used, and that subset was treated as a discovery cohort. Results the study describes overall, beyond this receptor: Specific HLA alleles were associated with 16,951 TCR beta sequences at a false discovery rate of 0.05 in a later analysis. Because counts were too low, some 16 rarely observed V segments, including chromosome 9 orphons, were excluded from the earlier analysis of around 590 of the donors. In vitro tests confirmed that a few of the cytomegalovirus-associated TCR beta chains recognize cytomegalovirus antigens. Immune exposure information for the cohort was limited to CMV serostatus. A cluster of highly shared sequence variants was judged likely to be a technical artifact of the sequencing pipeline. In a later analysis, HLA-associated TCR beta chains were found to be more clonally expanded and to have lower generation probabilities than equally common non-associated chains. Most TCR sequences were seen in very few donors, while some public TCRs were found in many individuals. Sequencing depth was assumed to be roughly uniform across donors in the presence/absence analyses, though that assumption may not hold. Because HLA typing was unavailable for some donors at each locus, only the typed subset was used in association tests. The authors suggested that the approach could potentially be extended to other disease states and immunological phenotypes. Some IMGT-functional V segments, including TRBV6-2 and TRBV6-3, could not be told apart with the 87-base-pair reads, so those segments were excluded. An association between a missense DCLRE1C variant and V-gene and J-gene trimming of TCR beta chains was found in a later genetic analysis and replicated in an independent cohort. According to a later analysis, most CMV-associated TCR beta chains appeared to be HLA-restricted, and the HLA associations seemed to be driven largely by CMV exposure. Broadly in line with IMGT annotations, most TCR beta V segments showed up in productive rearrangements about 87% or about 30% of the time in an earlier analysis of about 500 of the donors. According to a later genetic analysis, donors in an Asian-associated ancestry cluster had fewer N-insertions in productive TCRs than the approximately 610-donor mean. A further reported finding was that TCR beta sequences accurately predicted the HLA-A and HLA-B alleles for most subjects in the first cohort. Linkage disequilibrium might explain the correlated functional status among segregating V segments, but an unknown experimental factor could not be ruled out. The classifier was reported to diagnose cytomegalovirus status with high specificity and sensitivity in both the original cohort and the validation cohort. The cohort was sequenced for TCR beta chains only, and without alpha or paired-chain data the features that could be detected were limited. Assigning TCR associations to individual alleles was difficult when HLA alleles, especially DR and DQ, strongly co-occurred. A later analysis found that TCR association rates varied across HLA loci, with DRB1 alleles showing the most associated TCRs and HLA-C alleles the fewest. A total of 164 TCR beta chains were listed by the study as associated with cytomegalovirus. A later analysis reported that several top co-occurrence clusters appeared linked to parvovirus B19, influenza, CMV and Epstein-Barr virus.

This clone has more than one count but fewer than ten. No antigen is known for it. Base qualities are missing; no much larger clone stands one base away. To prepare the library, the immunoSEQ multiplex PCR assay was applied. The multiplex PCR relied on a mix of 60 forward primers for TCR Vbeta segments and 13 reverse primers for TCR Jbeta segments. Amplification of the CDR3 region of rearranged TCR beta genes was performed with a multiplex PCR assay on genomic DNA. The Illumina HiSeq System was used to sequence the amplified TCR beta libraries as 87-base-pair reads. The authors processed their data as follows. A later analysis tallied about 77 million unique TCR beta chains across the roughly 610 repertoires, and approximately 9.9 million of those chains were shared by two or more donors. Raw reads were error-corrected and collapsed into unique sequences by a nearest-neighbor algorithm in which closely related sequences were merged to remove PCR and sequencing errors. Alignment of CDR3 sequences to IMGT reference sequences was used to assign V, D and J gene segments. For a sequence to be retained, a match of at least six nucleotides to both a V gene segment and a J gene segment was required. Rearrangements were classified as productive when the CDR3 lacked stop codons and remained in frame with V and J, and all other rearrangements were classified as non-productive. CDR3 was defined by IMGT convention, running from the second conserved V-encoded cysteine to the conserved J-encoded phenylalanine. Sequences without an unambiguous match to a single V gene segment were excluded from the earlier analysis of 450 to 750 of the donors. In an earlier analysis of 450 to 700 of the donors, V segments were called functional above 56.7% productive rearrangements and were called segregating when the between-donor standard deviation exceeded 5%. A statistical classification framework was developed to diagnose cytomegalovirus status using the catalog of TCR beta chain sequences. In a later analysis, V and J genes were assigned by comparing TCR nucleotide sequences against IMGT/GENE-DB human TR gene sequences. A later analysis assigned CDR3 sequences and most-parsimonious VDJ recombination scenarios with the TCRdist pipeline. In a later analysis, every TCR beta chain was defined by the combination of its CDR3 amino acid sequence and its V-gene family, and reads without a unique V-gene family were dropped. As a way to deal with suspected cross-contamination and a sequencing artifact, a later analysis dropped roughly 600 nucleotide sequences that were highly shared and had low generation probability. For each public chain, a later analysis derived a clonal expansion index from normalized ranks of inferred template counts within each repertoire. Generation probabilities in a later analysis came from a VDJ recombination model fitted to out-of-frame rearrangements, and those results were checked against IGoR. Hypergeometric tests were used in a later analysis to score TCR-TCR, TCR-HLA and TCR-CMV co-occurrence, with a repertoire-size bias correction applied to the TCR pairs. A later analysis estimated false discovery rates by permuting HLA or CMV assignments 20 times. In a later analysis, co-occurring TCRs were grouped using DBSCAN, and TCRdist sequence similarity was added for clustering within HLA-allele-positive subsets. For co-occurrence clustering, repertoires with fewer than 30,000 or more than 120,000 public chains were excluded, along with five repertoires with anomalous nucleotide sharing. TCRdb provides this immuneACCESS table in a form limited to in-frame rearrangements. Some clones are lacking; in checked studies, under half of them reflect an unresolved V gene, and why the rest are absent is not known. V and J calls and clone size are as listed in that table; D and trimming were resolved from the DNA. A total of more than 100,000 clones appear in this sample, around 72% of them only once. In total, the top ten clones hold roughly 8.2% of the sample.

The cohort was made up of about 610 healthy bone marrow donors. Cohort members were all nominally healthy when sampled, although unrecorded immune exposures were likely present. The donor tested CMV seropositive, placing the donor among the 289 seropositive members of the cohort. A peripheral blood sample was collected from each donor, and TCR beta sequencing was performed on peripheral blood mononuclear cells. Genomic DNA was extracted from the blood cell samples with the Qiagen DNeasy Blood Extraction Kit. For CDR1 and CDR2, the germline V gene (reference sequence) lists LNHDA and SQIVND. From the cysteine through the phenylalanine, the CDR3 covers 14 amino acids. Kept here is only the CDR3 DNA, which spans 42 bases and is read in frame from base 1. Trimmed from V: 6 bases; trimmed from J: 2 bases; junction bases lacking a gene match: 2.

The chain is made from TRBV19 and TRBJ2-5; TRBD1 matches 11 bases in the middle. This clonotype was obtained from a woman aged 35 to 49 in good health and CMV-seropositive. The sequenced material came from PBMCs. For the CDR3, the sequence is CASRDRGRQETQYF. The base sequence is TGTGCCAGTAGGGACAGGGGGCGGCAAGAGACCCAGTACTTC.